The 11 T cell receptor beta chains below come from one sample, sequenced in a study of spatial heterogeneity in lung cancer. Time point given: sample taken at primary tumor resection. TCRs were sequenced from unsorted whole RNA of tumor, nontumor lung or PBMC. TCRdb processed the 5' RACE reads anew with MiXCR; each CDR3 protein has one entry. The sample has about 7,800 distinct CDR3 sequences, over 6.5% seen once. The material sequenced was PBMCs, taken at surgery. These TCRs come from a male donor with early-stage non-small cell lung cancer.

This clonotype has a count of ten or more. Little can be read into the size of this beta chain, an off-target read in a library designed for alpha chains. The CDR3 reads CASKEGSIGYGYTF. As DNA, the CDR3 is TGTGCCAGCAAGGAGGGCTCAATAGGCTATGGCTACACCTTC. The chain couples TRBV12-3 or TRBV12-4 to TRBJ1-2, with unresolved D. Deletions cut 7 bases from V and 4 bases from J, with 16 bases between. The CDR3 loop spans 14 amino acids.

Many counts were recorded for this clonotype. Because this beta chain is a stray read in a library intended to capture alpha chains, its abundance should not be given much weight. The chain couples TRBV19 to TRBJ2-3, with 9 bases that match TRBD2. This CDR3 has 17 amino acids. The junction had 10 bases not matched to a gene; V was cut back by 4 bases and J by 2 bases. Germline-derived CDR1 and CDR2 are LNHDA and SQIVND (reference sequence). The CDR3 nucleotides read TGTGCCAGTAGTACCCGATATAGCGGGAGAAACACAGATACGCAGTATTTT. Encoded protein: CASSTRYSGRNTDTQYF.

Notes on this clonotype: A library prepared for alpha chains yielded this beta chain as an off-target read; its size is of little meaning. The J gene is TRBJ2-7, the V gene TRBV23-1; TRBD1 matches 7 bases. TRBV23-1 is flagged as an ORF with uncertain function. V shed 2 bases, J shed 3 bases, and the junction held 10 bases outside the gene matches. The CDR3 has 16 amino acids. The CDR3 sequence is CASSQSHGQDRYEQYF. DNA of the CDR3: TGCGCCAGCAGTCAAAGCCACGGACAGGACCGCTACGAGCAGTACTTC.

With respect to this clonotype: This beta chain is an off-target read within a library intended for alpha chains, so its frequency means little. This chain connects TRBV6-5 to TRBJ1-4; the D is unclear. The germline V gene encodes CDR1 MNHEY and CDR2 SVGAGI. The CDR3 sequence is 13 residues long. V was clipped by 5 bases and J by 7 bases, with 11 bases between them. The CDR3 nucleotides are TGTGCCAGCAGTCCCCCCTCTGGTGAAAAACTGTTTTTT. Its translation is CASSPPSGEKLFF.

The sample holds many counts of this clonotype. This beta chain came through as a stray read in a library set up for alpha chains, and its size says little. This chain connects TRBV24-1 to TRBJ2-2; TRBD2 matches 8 bases. Trimming at V came to 3 bases and at J to 3 bases, leaving 5 bases not matched to a gene. This CDR3 has 16 residues. The V gene's germline CDR1 is KGHDR and CDR2 SFDVKD. CDR3 region: CATSDPSGPHTGELFF. The CDR3 nucleotides are TGTGCCACCAGTGATCCTAGCGGGCCCCACACCGGGGAGCTGTTTTTT.

This clonotype was observed many times. Since it is a stray read in a library aimed at alpha chains, this beta chain has a size that is not meaningful. This rearrangement joins TRBV6-5 to TRBJ2-1, with 9 bases lining up with TRBD2. The CDR3 extends over 15 amino acids. Germline CDR1 is MNHEY and CDR2 is SVGAGI. With V trimmed by 2 bases and J by 2 bases, 1 base remained unmatched. CDR3 sequence: CASSYGGRAYNEQFF. Here the CDR3 DNA reads TGTGCCAGCAGTTACGGCGGGAGGGCCTACAATGAGCAGTTCTTC.

This clonotype was detected only a few times. This beta chain is an off-target read within a library intended for alpha chains, so its frequency means little. The chain carries TRBV7-2 and TRBJ1-6, with TRBD1 as a possible D gene (5 bases). Germline V gives CDR1 SGHTA, CDR2 FQGNSA. Trimming took 3 bases from V and 2 from J, leaving 17 bases between them. The CDR3 sequence is 18 residues long. The CDR3 loop is CASSLRSREVTYNSPLHF. The CDR3 DNA sequence: TGTGCCAGCAGCTTGAGGTCCAGGGAAGTTACCTATAATTCACCCCTCCACTTT.

This clonotype was counted at least ten times. With the library built for alpha chains, this beta chain is off target and its frequency is not meaningful. This chain links TRBV12-3 or TRBV12-4 with TRBJ2-7; D is uncertain. This CDR3 is 12 amino acids long. V gave up 3 bases and J gave up 2 bases, with 5 bases separating them. The CDR3 loop reads CASSLMPYEQYF. The CDR3 DNA follows: TGTGCCAGCAGTTTGATGCCCTACGAGCAGTACTTC.

Ten or more counts support this clonotype. The library was built for alpha chains, so this beta chain is an off-target read and its size means little. This chain joins TRBV21-1 and TRBJ2-1. TRBV21-1 is recorded as a pseudogene. This CDR3 comprises 16 residues. CDR3 in DNA: TGTGCCAGCAGCAAATTGAGAGGTAGCTCCTACAATGAGCAGTTCTTC. Translated: CASSKLRGSSYNEQFF.

This clonotype was counted ten times or more. The size of this beta chain means little, since it is a stray read in a library made for alpha chains. The genes are TRBV3-1 and TRBJ2-6; D unresolved. The CDR3 runs to 15 residues. Germline-derived CDR1 and CDR2 are LGHDT and YNNKEL (reference sequence). Trimming pared 3 bases from V and 0 bases from J, leaving 6 bases between. The CDR3 protein is CASSHRSSGANVLTF. In nucleotides, the CDR3 is TGTGCCAGCAGCCATAGAAGCTCTGGGGCCAACGTCCTGACTTTC.

This clonotype was counted many times. Little can be read into the size of this beta chain, an off-target read in a library designed for alpha chains. This sequence joins TRBV3-1 and TRBJ1-1; D is perhaps TRBD1 (5 bases). Trimming took 1 base from V and 6 from J, leaving 6 bases between them. From germline, CDR1 is LGHDT and CDR2 YNNKEL (reference sequence). This CDR3 is built from 12 residues. The chain's CDR3 is CASSQGGSEAFF. The DNA of the CDR3 is TGTGCCAGCAGCCAAGGGGGCTCTGAAGCTTTCTTT.